The clone carrying this T cell receptor beta chain was detected only once. The antigen is unknown. PCR primers comprised 60 Vbeta and 13 Jbeta primers. TCRdb's table, derived via immunoSEQ multiplex PCR, lists solely in-frame clones and lacks some. The sample has fewer than 150,000 clones, 85% to 90% seen once. This sample is drawn from a study of cytomegalovirus exposure and HLA in healthy donors. Study-wide context: Of several hundred genotyped donors, approximately 80% clustered with self-reported Caucasian donors. Broader study findings: Sequencing depth roughly uniform across donors was assumed in presence/absence analyses. Generally TCR sequences proved uncommon, though certain public TCRs appeared in numerous donors. Reports indicated that the classifier achieved high specificity and sensitivity in diagnosing cytomegalovirus status.

This sequence was found in a woman aged 25 to 45 in good health and CMV-seropositive. The specimen sequenced was PBMCs.

The CDR3 protein is CSASSEEQFF. CDR3 bases: TGCAGTGCTTCTAGCGAGGAGCAGTTCTTC. The rearrangement uses TRBV20-1 and TRBJ2-1; TRBD2 might be the D (6 bases). CDR3 length: 10 residues. Trimming stripped 5 bases from V and 10 bases from J, with 9 bases between. From germline, CDR1 is DFQATT and CDR2 SNEGSKA (reference sequence).